These 17 T cell receptor beta chains were sequenced from one sample in a study of blood T cell repertoires in COVID-19. Clones were sequenced by immunoSEQ multiplex PCR, and TCRdb holds only the in-frame ones, with some missing. The data show fewer than 90,000 clones, over 60% seen once. The specimen sequenced was peripheral blood. All receptors derive from a human donor in a cohort sampled during active COVID-19.

The rearrangement links TRBV5-4 to TRBJ2-3, with D maybe TRBD2 (5 bases). The CDR3 is 14 amino acids. Germline assignment: CDR1 SGHNT and CDR2 YYREEE (reference sequence). V lost 1 base, J lost 7 bases, and 13 bases lay in between. The CDR3 here is CASSLSGVPNTQYF. CDR3 DNA sequence: TGTGCCAGCAGCTTGTCCGGGGTCCCAAATACGCAGTATTTT.

The gene calls are TRBV5-3 and TRBJ2-2, with D maybe TRBD2 (5 bases). TRBV5-3 has ORF status, its function being uncertain. Trimming cost V 4 bases and J 2 bases, with 12 bases left between them. This CDR3 has 15 residues. DNA of the CDR3: TGTGCCAGAAGCCAACGGGGTCACAACACCGGGGAGCTGTTTTTT. Translating gives CARSQRGHNTGELFF.

This chain joins TRBV2 and TRBJ2-1; D unclear. This CDR3 comprises 14 residues. The germline V gene encodes CDR1 SNHLY and CDR2 FYNNEI. Trimming took off 2 bases at V and 4 bases at J, with 9 bases between the two ends. CDR3 amino acids: CASSEMLSYNEQFF. The CDR3, as DNA: TGTGCCAGCAGTGAAATGCTATCTTACAATGAGCAGTTCTTC.

This clone came up once. The CDR3 DNA is TGTGCCAGCAGCCGCATGCAACCGACAGGGTTAGCTGCGGATACGCAGTATTTT. Amino acids: CASSRMQPTGLAADTQYF. The V call is TRBV7-9, the J call TRBJ2-3; the match to TRBD1 covers 7 bases. The length of the CDR3 is 18 residues. Per germline, CDR1 SEHNR and CDR2 FQNEAQ (reference sequence). After removal of 5 bases from V and 6 bases from J, the junction contained 20 bases not matched to a gene. The entire variable domain, with the rest obtained from reference TRBV7-9 and TRBJ2-3, is as follows: DTGVSQNPRHKITKRGQNVTFRCDPISEHNRLYWYRQTLGQGPEFLTYFQNEAQLEKSRLLSDRFSAERPKGSFSTLEIQRTEQGDSAMYLCASSRMQPTGLAADTQYFGPGTRLTVL.

The chain combines TRBV5-4 with TRBJ2-3; perhaps TRBD1 as D (5 bases). The CDR3 runs 17 residues. Germline V gene data show CDR1 as SGHNT and CDR2 as YYREEE (reference sequence). V shed 4 bases and J shed 3 bases, with 21 bases lying between them. The CDR3 reads CASSKGAEVFLTDTQYF. CDR3 DNA sequence: TGTGCCAGCAGCAAAGGGGCTGAAGTCTTTCTTACAGATACGCAGTATTTT.

This sequence joins TRBV3-1 (or the pseudogene TRBV3-2) and TRBJ2-7; 11 nucleotides agree with TRBD2. Germline V gene sequence: CDR1 LGHDT, CDR2 YNNKEL (reference sequence). Trimming cost V 4 bases and J 0 bases; bases outside gene matches: 11. The CDR3 totals 18 residues. The CDR3 DNA is TGTGCCAGCAGCCCCGGGACTAGCGGATCCGAACTCTCCTACGAGCAGTACTTC. Translation: CASSPGTSGSELSYEQYF.

This chain connects TRBV28 to TRBJ1-2; 9 bases align to TRBD1. Germline V lookup: CDR1 MDHEN, CDR2 SYDVKM. This CDR3 comprises 15 residues. Losses at the gene ends were 11 bases for V and 1 base for J; bases not matched to a gene: 11. DNA for the CDR3: TGTGCCGTCGGGATCCTGGGACAGGGTAACTATGGCTACACCTTC. Translating it yields CAVGILGQGNYGYTF.

The chain links TRBV11-2 to TRBJ2-1; tentative D call: TRBD2 (5 bases). Germline V gene lookup returns CDR1 SGHAT and CDR2 FQNNGV. The length of the CDR3 is 13 residues. With 3 bases removed from V and 7 bases from J, the gap between germline ends came to 10 bases. This CDR3 is CASSFEGSNEQFF. As DNA, the CDR3 is TGTGCCAGCAGCTTTGAGGGTTCGAATGAGCAGTTCTTC.

This clone was recorded once. CDR3 loop: CASSLSGIPNSPLHF. For the CDR3, the DNA is TGCGCCAGCAGCCTTTCCGGGATTCCTAATTCACCCCTCCACTTT. The chain is built from TRBV4-3 and TRBJ1-6, with D unresolved. The ends were cut back, 4 bases at V and 6 bases at J, with 13 bases in the middle. The CDR3 sequence is 15 residues long. Germline V gene data show CDR1 as LGHNA and CDR2 as YSLEER.

The V and J genes are TRBV28 and TRBJ2-1, with 7 bases fitting TRBD1. The CDR3 has 14 residues. The germline CDR1 and CDR2 sequences are MDHEN and SYDVKM. Trimming removed 5 bases from V and 15 bases from J; junction bases left unmatched: 16. The CDR3 region is CASSPVYRDSIPFF. In nucleotides, the CDR3 is TGTGCCAGCAGTCCAGTCTACCGGGACAGTATCCCGTTCTTC.

The V call is TRBV20-1, the J call TRBJ1-1; D perhaps matches TRBD1 (5 bases). The CDR3 covers 15 residues. Germline V CDR1 and CDR2: DFQATT, SNEGSKA (reference sequence). Trimming stripped 3 bases from V and 1 base from J, with 15 bases between. CDR3 nucleotide sequence: TGCAGTGCTAGTGGGGGTTCTACAGGGAACACTGAAGCTTTCTTT. It specifies CSASGGSTGNTEAFF.

The rearrangement uses TRBV27 and TRBJ2-1, with 11 bases that match TRBD2. The CDR3 length is 15 residues. CDR1 is MNHEY, CDR2 SMNVEV, per germline (reference sequence). With V trimmed by 7 bases and J by 8 bases, 10 bases remained unmatched. DNA of the CDR3: TGTGCCAGCACAATAGTAGCGGGAGGGCCGGATGAGCAGTTCTTC. Translating it yields CASTIVAGGPDEQFF.

This rearrangement joins TRBV3-1 (or the pseudogene TRBV3-2) to TRBJ1-5; maybe TRBD1 (5 bases). V was shortened by 1 base and J by 5 bases, with 18 bases between the two germline ends. Germline V gene data show CDR1 as LGHDT and CDR2 as YNNKEL (reference sequence). The CDR3 totals 17 residues. CDR3 in DNA: TGTGCCAGCAGCCAAGGGGCCCTTAGGGGTCGCCATCAGCCCCAGCATTTT. Translating it yields CASSQGALRGRHQPQHF.

The CDR3 sequence is CASSVRDSGTQYF. The CDR3 DNA is TGTGCCAGCAGTGTCCGGGACAGTGGGACCCAGTACTTC. V usage is TRBV7-2 and J usage is TRBJ2-5; TRBD1 aligns across 7 bases. From germline, CDR1 is SGHTA and CDR2 FQGNSA. Losses at the gene ends were 6 bases for V and 7 bases for J; bases not matched to a gene: 8. CDR3 length equals 13 residues.

The J gene is TRBJ1-2, the V gene TRBV2, with no clear D. From germline, CDR1 is SNHLY and CDR2 FYNNEI. The CDR3 sequence is 13 residues long. With 4 bases removed from V and 8 bases from J, the gap between germline ends came to 14 bases. CDR3 in DNA: TGTGCCAGCAGTGGGGCACAACTAGGCGGCTACACCTTC. It is translated as CASSGAQLGGYTF.

In its sample, this clone was seen a few times. The chain recombines TRBV11-2 with TRBJ2-1; a possible D gene is TRBD1 (6 bases). Germline V gives CDR1 SGHAT, CDR2 FQNNGV. Trimming shortened V by 6 bases and J by 15 bases, and 24 bases separated the two germline ends. The CDR3 covers 14 residues. CDR3 coding DNA: TGTGCCAGCAGGAAACCGGGACAACCGCCTTCTCCGTTCTTC. Its protein is CASRKPGQPPSPFF.

V is TRBV6-1 and J is TRBJ1-4; 8 bases are shared with TRBD1. The CDR3 spans 16 residues. V was pared by 4 bases and J by 3 bases, with 7 bases of the junction left unmatched. CDR1 is MNHNS and CDR2 is SASEGT in the germline V gene. The CDR3 bases are TGTGCCAGCAGTGGAGAGACAGGGGTTGCTAATGAAAAACTGTTTTTT. Its protein is CASSGETGVANEKLFF.